This T cell receptor (beta chain) was identified in a study of cytomegalovirus exposure and HLA in healthy donors. PCR involved 60 Vbeta and 13 Jbeta primers. Measured with immunoSEQ multiplex PCR; TCRdb has only the in-frame clones, and not every one. This sample has around 150,000 clones; roughly 80% occur once, and the top ten carry approximately 11%. Sequencing input: PBMCs. The sequence derives from a man younger than 30 in good health and CMV-seropositive.

CDR3 region: CASSPRGYEAFF. The CDR3 nucleotides are TGTGCCAGCTCCCCACGGGGTTACGAAGCTTTCTTT. This rearrangement joins TRBV7-9 to TRBJ1-1, with D unresolved. The CDR3 has 12 residues. Germline CDR1 and CDR2: SEHNR and FQNEAQ (reference sequence). Trimming cost V 8 bases and J 8 bases, with 15 bases left between them.